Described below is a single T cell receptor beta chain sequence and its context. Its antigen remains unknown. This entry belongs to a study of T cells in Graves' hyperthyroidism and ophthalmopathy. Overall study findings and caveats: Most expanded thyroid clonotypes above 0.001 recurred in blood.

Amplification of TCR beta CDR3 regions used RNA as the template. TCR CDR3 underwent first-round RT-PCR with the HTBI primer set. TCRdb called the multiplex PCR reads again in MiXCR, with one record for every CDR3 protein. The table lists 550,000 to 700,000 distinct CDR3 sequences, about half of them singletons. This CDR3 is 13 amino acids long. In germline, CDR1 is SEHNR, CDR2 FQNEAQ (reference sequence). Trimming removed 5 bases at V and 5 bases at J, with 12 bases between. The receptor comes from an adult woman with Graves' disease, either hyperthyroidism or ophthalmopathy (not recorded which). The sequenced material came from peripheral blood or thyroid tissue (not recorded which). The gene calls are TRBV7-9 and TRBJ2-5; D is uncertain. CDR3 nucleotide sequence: TGTGCCAGCAGCCCTGGGCGTATGGAGACCCAGTACTTC. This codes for CASSPGRMETQYF.